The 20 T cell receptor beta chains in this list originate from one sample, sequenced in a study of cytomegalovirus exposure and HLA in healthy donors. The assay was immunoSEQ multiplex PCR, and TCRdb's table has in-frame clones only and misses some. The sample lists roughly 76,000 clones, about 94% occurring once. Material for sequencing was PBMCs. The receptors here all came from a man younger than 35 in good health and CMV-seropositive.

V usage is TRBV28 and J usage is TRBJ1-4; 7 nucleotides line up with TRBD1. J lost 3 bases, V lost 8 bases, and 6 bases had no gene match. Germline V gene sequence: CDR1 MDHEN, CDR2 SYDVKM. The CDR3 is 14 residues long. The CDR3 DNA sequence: TGTGCCAGCTTCCCGGGGACAGCTAATGAAAAACTGTTTTTT. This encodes CASFPGTANEKLFF.

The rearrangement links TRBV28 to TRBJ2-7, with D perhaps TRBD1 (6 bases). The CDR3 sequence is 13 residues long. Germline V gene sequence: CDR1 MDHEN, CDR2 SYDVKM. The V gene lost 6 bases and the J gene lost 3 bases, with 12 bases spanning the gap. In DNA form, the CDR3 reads TGTGCCAGCAGGGTTGGACAGCTCTACGAGCAGTACTTC. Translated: CASRVGQLYEQYF.

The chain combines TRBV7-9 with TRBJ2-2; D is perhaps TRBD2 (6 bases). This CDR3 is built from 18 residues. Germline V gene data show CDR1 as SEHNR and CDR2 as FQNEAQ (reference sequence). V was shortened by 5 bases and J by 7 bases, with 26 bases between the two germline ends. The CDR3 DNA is TGTGCCAGCAGCGGGATCATCACGACGGGAGAGGATCACGGGGAGCTGTTTTTT. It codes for CASSGIITTGEDHGELFF.

In nucleotides, the CDR3 is TGTGCCAGTAGTATAGCGGGAGGCTCCTACAATGAGCAGTTCTTC. Amino acid sequence: CASSIAGGSYNEQFF. This chain joins TRBV19 and TRBJ2-1, with 7 bases fitting TRBD2. The CDR3 has 15 residues. Germline-derived CDR1 and CDR2 are LNHDA and SQIVND (reference sequence). With 1 base clipped from V and 0 bases from J, the junction kept 0 bases outside the gene matches.

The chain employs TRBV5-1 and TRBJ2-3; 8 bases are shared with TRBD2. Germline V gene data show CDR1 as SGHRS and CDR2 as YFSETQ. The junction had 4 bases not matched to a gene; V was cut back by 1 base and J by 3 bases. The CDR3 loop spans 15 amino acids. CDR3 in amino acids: CASSLRPSGTDTQYF. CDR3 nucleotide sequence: TGCGCCAGCAGCTTGAGGCCTAGCGGGACAGATACGCAGTATTTT.

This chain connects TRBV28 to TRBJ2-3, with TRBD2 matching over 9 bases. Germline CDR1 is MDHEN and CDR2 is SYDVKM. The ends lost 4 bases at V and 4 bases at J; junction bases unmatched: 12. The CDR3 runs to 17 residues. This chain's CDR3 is CASSSWVAGDSPDTQYF. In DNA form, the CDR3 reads TGTGCCAGCAGTTCGTGGGTAGCGGGAGACTCCCCAGATACGCAGTATTTT.

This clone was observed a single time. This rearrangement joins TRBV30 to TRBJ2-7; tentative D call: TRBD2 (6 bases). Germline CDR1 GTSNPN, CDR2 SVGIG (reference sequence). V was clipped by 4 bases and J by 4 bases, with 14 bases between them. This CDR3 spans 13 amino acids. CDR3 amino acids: CAWNLGGGYEQYF. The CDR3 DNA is TGTGCCTGGAACCTCGGGGGAGGTTACGAGCAGTACTTC.

CDR3 amino acids: CASHEGEETQYF. In DNA form, the CDR3 reads TGCGCCAGCCATGAGGGGGAGGAGACCCAGTACTTC. This chain joins TRBV10-1 and TRBJ2-5; the D gene is possibly TRBD1 (6 bases). The CDR3 has 12 amino acids. Trimming took off 8 bases at V and 5 bases at J, with 12 bases between the two ends. Germline-derived CDR1 and CDR2 are WNHNN and SYGVQD (reference sequence).

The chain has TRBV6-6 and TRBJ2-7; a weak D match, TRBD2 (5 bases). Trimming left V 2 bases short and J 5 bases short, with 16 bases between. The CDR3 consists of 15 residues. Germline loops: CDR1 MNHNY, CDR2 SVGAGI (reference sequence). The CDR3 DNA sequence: TGTGCCAGCAGTTACGAACAGTCTGCCGGGGACGAGCAGTACTTC. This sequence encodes CASSYEQSAGDEQYF.

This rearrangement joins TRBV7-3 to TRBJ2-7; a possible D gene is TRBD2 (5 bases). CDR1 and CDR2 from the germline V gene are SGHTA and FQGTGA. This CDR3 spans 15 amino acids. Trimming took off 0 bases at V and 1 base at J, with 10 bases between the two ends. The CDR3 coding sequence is TGTGCCAGCAGCTTAACGGGTGGGAGTTCCTACGAGCAGTACTTC. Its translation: CASSLTGGSSYEQYF. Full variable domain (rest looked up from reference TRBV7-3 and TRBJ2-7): GAGVSQTPSNKVTEKGKYVELRCDPISGHTALYWYRQSLGQGPEFLIYFQGTGAADDSGLPNDRFFAVRPEGSVSTLKIQRTERGDSAVYLCASSLTGGSSYEQYFGPGTRLTVT.

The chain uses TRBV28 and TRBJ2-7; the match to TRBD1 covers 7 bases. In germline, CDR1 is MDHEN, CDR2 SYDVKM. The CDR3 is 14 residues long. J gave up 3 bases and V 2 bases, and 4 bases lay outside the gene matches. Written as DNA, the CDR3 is TGTGCCAGCAGTTTAATGGGACAGAACTACGAGCAGTACTTC. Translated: CASSLMGQNYEQYF.

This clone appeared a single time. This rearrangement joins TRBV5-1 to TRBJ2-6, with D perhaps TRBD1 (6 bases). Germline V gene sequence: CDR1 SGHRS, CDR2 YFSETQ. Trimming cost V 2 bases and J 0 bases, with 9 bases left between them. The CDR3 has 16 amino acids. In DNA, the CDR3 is TGCGCCAGCAGCTTAACAGGGAGCTCTGGGGCCAACGTCCTGACTTTC. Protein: CASSLTGSSGANVLTF.

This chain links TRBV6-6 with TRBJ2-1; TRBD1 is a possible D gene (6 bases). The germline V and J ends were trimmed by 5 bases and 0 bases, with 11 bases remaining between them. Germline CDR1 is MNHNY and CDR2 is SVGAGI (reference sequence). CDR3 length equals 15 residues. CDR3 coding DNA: TGTGCCAGCAGTCCCGAGGACAGCTCCTACAATGAGCAGTTCTTC. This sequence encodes CASSPEDSSYNEQFF.

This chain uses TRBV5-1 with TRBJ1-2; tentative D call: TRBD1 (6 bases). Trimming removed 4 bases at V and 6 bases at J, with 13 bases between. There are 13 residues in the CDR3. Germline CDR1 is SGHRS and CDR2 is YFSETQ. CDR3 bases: TGCGCCAGCAGCCCAGGACAGTACCATGGCTACACCTTC. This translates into CASSPGQYHGYTF.

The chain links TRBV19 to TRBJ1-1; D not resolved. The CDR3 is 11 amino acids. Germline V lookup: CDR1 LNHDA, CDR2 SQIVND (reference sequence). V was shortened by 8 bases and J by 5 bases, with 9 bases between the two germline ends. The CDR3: CASSFTTEAFF. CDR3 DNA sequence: TGTGCCAGTTCCTTCACTACTGAAGCTTTCTTT. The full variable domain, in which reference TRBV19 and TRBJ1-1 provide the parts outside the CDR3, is DGGITQSPKYLFRKEGQNVTLSCEQNLNHDAMYWYRQDPGQGLRLIYYSQIVNDFQKGDIAEGYSVSREKKESFPLTVTSAQKNPTAFYLCASSFTTEAFFGQGTRLTVV.

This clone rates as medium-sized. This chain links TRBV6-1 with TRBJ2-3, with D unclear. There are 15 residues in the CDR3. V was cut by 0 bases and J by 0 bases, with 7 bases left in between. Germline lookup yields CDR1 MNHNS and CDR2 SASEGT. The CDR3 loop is CASSEALGSTDTQYF. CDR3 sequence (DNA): TGTGCCAGCAGTGAAGCGCTCGGGAGCACAGATACGCAGTATTTT.

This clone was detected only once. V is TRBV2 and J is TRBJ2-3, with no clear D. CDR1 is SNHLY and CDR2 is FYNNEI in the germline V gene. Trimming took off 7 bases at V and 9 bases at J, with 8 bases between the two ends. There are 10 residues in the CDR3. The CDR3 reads CASTYETQYF. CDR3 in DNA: TGTGCCAGCACCTACGAAACGCAGTATTTT.

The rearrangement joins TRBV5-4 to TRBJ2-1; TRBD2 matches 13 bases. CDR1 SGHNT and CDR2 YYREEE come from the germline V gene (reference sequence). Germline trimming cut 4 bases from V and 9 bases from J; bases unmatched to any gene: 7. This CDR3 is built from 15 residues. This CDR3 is CASSPLGLAGAEQFF. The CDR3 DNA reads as TGTGCCAGCAGCCCCCTTGGACTAGCGGGAGCTGAGCAGTTCTTC.

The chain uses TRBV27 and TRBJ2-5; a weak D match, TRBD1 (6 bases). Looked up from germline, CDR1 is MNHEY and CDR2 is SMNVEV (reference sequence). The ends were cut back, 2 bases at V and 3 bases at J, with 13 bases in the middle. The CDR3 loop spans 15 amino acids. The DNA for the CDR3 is TGTGCCAGCAGTTTAATTGGACAGTTCGAAGAGACCCAGTACTTC. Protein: CASSLIGQFEETQYF.

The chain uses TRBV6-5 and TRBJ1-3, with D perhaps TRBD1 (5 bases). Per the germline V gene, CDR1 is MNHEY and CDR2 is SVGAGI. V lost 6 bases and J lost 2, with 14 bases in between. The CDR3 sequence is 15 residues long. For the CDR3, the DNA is TGTGCCAGCAGCCACCAACGGGGGACTGGAAACACCATATATTTT. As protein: CASSHQRGTGNTIYF.